This T cell receptor beta chain was found in a study of T cell repertoires in cytomegalovirus infection. Study-wide context: Public TCR beta signature analysis indicated the presence of both CMV infection and matching HLA type.

This clonotype was seen many times. Its antigen is unidentified. Study results and limitations: HLA-C-restricted TCR beta clonotypes specific for CMV led the ex vivo response.

From the reads, TCRdb called clonotypes with MiXCR, one entry per CDR3 protein. The repertoire consists of roughly 800,000 distinct CDR3 sequences, with 25% to 30% occurring once and the leading ten covering around 13%. The CDR3 contains 13 residues. V dropped 7 bases and J dropped 5 bases, with 13 bases sitting between them. The sequence was obtained from a human donor in good health (CMV status not recorded). Some clones in this sample may be carry-over from other donors' samples. The rearrangement uses TRBV12-3 or TRBV12-4 and TRBJ2-3; maybe TRBD1 (8 bases). Sample: cultured CD8+ T cells from PBMCs, taken from culture after CMV antigen stimulation. The CDR3 nucleotides read TGTGCCAGCAACAGGGGGGGAGAAGATACGCAGTATTTT. It encodes CASNRGGEDTQYF.